The rows below give T cell receptor beta chains drawn from one sample of a study of blood T cell repertoires in COVID-19. Assay used: immunoSEQ multiplex PCR; TCRdb lists only in-frame clones, some missing. The table has fewer than 200,000 clones, approximately 79% seen once. Material: PBMCs or T cells enriched from blood (not recorded which). These receptors all come from a man aged 50 to 60 who had recovered from COVID-19. Each CDR3 is given with its conserved first and last residue. A D gene is named only where the DNA matches it firmly. Clone size is given for some rows only: seen once, a few or many times, or a class if the clone is expanded.

abundance: .; d_gene: TRBD1; v_gene: TRBV7-2; j_gene: TRBJ1-5; CDR3nt: TGTGCCAGCAGCTTAGAGGGGACAGGGACCAATCAGCCCCAGCATTTT; CDR3aa: CASSLEGTGTNQPQHF
abundance: .; d_gene: .; v_gene: TRBV6-4; j_gene: TRBJ2-7; CDR3nt: TGTGCCAGCAGTGCACTCAGGGGTACCGAGCAGTACTTC; CDR3aa: CASSALRGTEQYF
abundance: .; d_gene: .; v_gene: TRBV14; j_gene: TRBJ1-2; CDR3nt: TGTGCCAGCAGCGCCGAACAGGGACGGGGCTATGGCTACACCTTC; CDR3aa: CASSAEQGRGYGYTF
abundance: .; d_gene: TRBD2; v_gene: TRBV3-1/TRBV3-2; j_gene: TRBJ2-7; CDR3nt: TGTGCCAGCAGCCAAGACCGGCTAGCGGGGGGAGGCGAGCAGTACTTC; CDR3aa: CASSQDRLAGGGEQYF
abundance: .; d_gene: TRBD2; v_gene: TRBV11-3; j_gene: TRBJ2-7; CDR3nt: TGTGCCAGCAGCTTAGGGGGACTACCCCAATACGAGCAGTACTTC; CDR3aa: CASSLGGLPQYEQYF
abundance: .; d_gene: .; v_gene: TRBV14; j_gene: TRBJ1-2; CDR3nt: TGTGCCAGCAGCGACCCAGGGTTAGGCTACACCTTC; CDR3aa: CASSDPGLGYTF
abundance: once; d_gene: .; v_gene: TRBV5-8; j_gene: TRBJ1-2; CDR3nt: TGTGCCAGCAGCTTGGCCGTTCGAGGTCCTGGCTACACCTTC; CDR3aa: CASSLAVRGPGYTF
abundance: .; d_gene: TRBD1; v_gene: TRBV29-1; j_gene: TRBJ1-2; CDR3nt: TGCAGCGGAGGGACAGGGAACTATGGCTACACCTTC; CDR3aa: CSGGTGNYGYTF
abundance: .; d_gene: .; v_gene: TRBV30; j_gene: TRBJ1-2; CDR3nt: TGTGCCTGGAGTGTATGGAGGGGTTCTGGCTACACCTTC; CDR3aa: CAWSVWRGSGYTF
abundance: once; d_gene: .; v_gene: TRBV30; j_gene: TRBJ2-3; CDR3nt: TGTGCCTGGAGTGTAGGAGGGGATACGCAGTATTTT; CDR3aa: CAWSVGGDTQYF
abundance: .; d_gene: .; v_gene: TRBV10-3; j_gene: TRBJ2-7; CDR3nt: TGTGCCACCGGGGGACTGAGCTCCTACGAGCAGTACTTC; CDR3aa: CATGGLSSYEQYF
abundance: .; d_gene: .; v_gene: TRBV7-8; j_gene: TRBJ2-6; CDR3nt: TGTGCCAGCAGCTTACTGGGAGGTGGGGCCAACGTCCTGACTTTC; CDR3aa: CASSLLGGGANVLTF
abundance: .; d_gene: .; v_gene: TRBV6-1; j_gene: TRBJ1-4; CDR3nt: TGTGCCAGCAGTGACGGACAGACAACAACTAATGAAAAACTGTTTTTT; CDR3aa: CASSDGQTTTNEKLFF
abundance: .; d_gene: TRBD1; v_gene: TRBV10-3; j_gene: TRBJ1-2; CDR3nt: TGTGCCATCAGTGAGCCGGGACAGGGTATCTATGGCTACACCTTC; CDR3aa: CAISEPGQGIYGYTF
abundance: once; d_gene: TRBD1; v_gene: TRBV29-1; j_gene: TRBJ1-2; CDR3nt: TGCAGCGTCCCTAGACAGGGTGGCTACACCTTC; CDR3aa: CSVPRQGGYTF
abundance: .; d_gene: TRBD2; v_gene: TRBV11-3; j_gene: TRBJ2-1; CDR3nt: TGTGCCAGCACCCCCGGGGGGACCCACAATGAGCAGTTCTTC; CDR3aa: CASTPGGTHNEQFF
abundance: many; d_gene: .; v_gene: TRBV27; j_gene: TRBJ1-4; CDR3nt: TGTGCCAGCAGACCAGGGGTGAGGGCTGAGCACGAAAAACTGTTTTTT; CDR3aa: CASRPGVRAEHEKLFF
abundance: .; d_gene: .; v_gene: TRBV19; j_gene: TRBJ1-1; CDR3nt: TGTGCCAGTAGTATAGGGCGGCCATCGAACACTGAAGCTTTCTTT; CDR3aa: CASSIGRPSNTEAFF
abundance: .; d_gene: .; v_gene: TRBV29-1; j_gene: TRBJ1-2; CDR3nt: TGCAGCGCTCGGGACAACAACTATGGCTACACCTTC; CDR3aa: CSARDNNYGYTF
abundance: .; d_gene: TRBD2; v_gene: TRBV15; j_gene: TRBJ2-3; CDR3nt: TGTGCCACCAGCAGAGATAGCGGGGGGGATTTGGATACGCAGTATTTT; CDR3aa: CATSRDSGGDLDTQYF
abundance: once; d_gene: TRBD2; v_gene: TRBV12-5; j_gene: TRBJ2-7; CDR3nt: TGTGCTAGTGGTTTCTCAGGGCGGACTAGCGCCTACGAGCAGTACTTC; CDR3aa: CASGFSGRTSAYEQYF
abundance: .; d_gene: TRBD1; v_gene: TRBV11-1; j_gene: TRBJ1-1; CDR3nt: TGTGCCAGCAGCTTAGAGGGGGCGGCGAACACTGAAGCTTTCTTT; CDR3aa: CASSLEGAANTEAFF
abundance: .; d_gene: .; v_gene: TRBV27; j_gene: TRBJ2-3; CDR3nt: TGTGCCAGCAGCCCTCTCTCAGTGATCACAGATACGCAGTATTTT; CDR3aa: CASSPLSVITDTQYF
abundance: .; d_gene: .; v_gene: TRBV4-3; j_gene: TRBJ1-1; CDR3nt: TGCGCCAGCAGCCAAAGAGGGCAAGGGACTGAAGCTTTCTTT; CDR3aa: CASSQRGQGTEAFF